This T cell receptor (beta chain) was obtained from a study of post-analysis software for immune sequencing data. Across the study: The courses of disease that were included comprised relapsing-remitting, secondary progressive and progressive-relapsing multiple sclerosis. Study-wide results and caveats: Batch-matched samples strongly co-clustered by F measure.

Unique molecular identifiers featured in each of the TCR beta cDNA libraries. TCRdb passed the PCR reads through MiXCR, listing each CDR3 protein once. The repertoire holds about 160,000 distinct CDR3 sequences, with roughly 35% as singletons. This clonotype occurred a few times. Its antigen remains unknown. This receptor was taken from a girl between 5 and 17 years old with multiple sclerosis. The sample here was blood, taken after autologous hematopoietic stem cell transplantation.

Here the CDR3 reads CASSGRDRGLSETQYF. DNA of the CDR3: TGTGCCAGCAGTGGGAGAGATCGGGGGCTCTCGGAGACCCAGTACTTC. V gene TRBV25-1 combines with J gene TRBJ2-5, with D perhaps given as TRBD1 or TRBD2 (6 bases each). The V gene's germline CDR1 is MGHDK and CDR2 SYGVNS. The CDR3 spans 16 residues. Between the trimmed V and J ends, which lost 4 bases and 5 bases, there was a span of 20 bases.